This T cell receptor (beta chain) appears in the sequencing data of a study of blood T cell repertoires in COVID-19. In the original workflow: For nucleated cells, counts were estimated from reference gene primer amplification. Data came from immunoSEQ multiplex PCR; TCRdb stores just in-frame clones and leaves some out. Clone size and the V and J calls come from that table; the DNA yielded D and trimming. Of under 150,000 clones in the sample, approximately 81% are singletons; the top ten hold about 12%. The receptor was isolated from a human donor in a cohort sampled during active COVID-19. The sample consisted of peripheral blood.

The CDR3 region is CASSEAPPTRGEDEAFF. The CDR3 coding sequence is TGTGCCAGCAGTGAAGCCCCCCCCACACGAGGGGAGGATGAAGCTTTCTTT. This sequence joins TRBV2 and TRBJ1-1; tentatively, D is TRBD1 (5 bases). There are 17 residues in the CDR3. Germline CDR1 is SNHLY and CDR2 is FYNNEI. Trimming took 0 bases from V and 7 from J, leaving 21 bases between them.